One sample yielded the 16 T cell receptor beta chains listed below, sequenced in a study of CD8 T cells in ankylosing spondylitis. One entry per CDR3 protein results from TCRdb running MiXCR on the 5' RACE reads. Of approximately 200,000 distinct CDR3 sequences listed, 13% were seen once; the top ten hold more than 15%. Material: blood, either unsorted or a sorted T cell fraction (not recorded which). The receptors derive from a male donor with ankylosing spondylitis or in good health (not recorded which).

The chain joins TRBV3-1 to TRBJ2-3, with D possibly being TRBD2 (7 bases). Trimming cost V 3 bases and J 2 bases, with 21 bases left between them. Germline lookup yields CDR1 LGHDT and CDR2 YNNKEL (reference sequence). The CDR3 has 18 residues. The CDR3 DNA reads TGTGCCAGCAGCCACAAAGTCCAGGGCGGGGGCACCACAGATACGCAGTATTTT. It yields the protein CASSHKVQGGGTTDTQYF.

This clonotype has more than one count but fewer than ten. The rearrangement links TRBV9 to TRBJ2-7; D call uncertain. Trimming removed 4 bases at V and 0 bases at J, with 14 bases between. The CDR3 consists of 15 residues. The V gene's germline CDR1 is SGDLS and CDR2 YYNGEE. CDR3 loop: CASSPAWGSSYEQYF. CDR3 DNA sequence: TGTGCCAGCAGCCCTGCCTGGGGTAGCTCCTACGAGCAGTACTTC.

The chain combines TRBV12-3 or TRBV12-4 with TRBJ2-7, with D unclear. CDR3 length equals 11 residues. V gave up 5 bases and J gave up 7 bases, with 9 bases separating them. The CDR3 sequence is CASSPSREQYF. The DNA of the CDR3 is TGTGCCAGCAGTCCCTCTAGAGAGCAGTACTTC.

There are a few counts of this clonotype. The junction departs from the called germline gene at one end, perhaps through a read error. The V and J genes are TRBV9 and TRBJ1-2, with 7 positions matching TRBD1. Germline V gene data show CDR1 as SGDLS and CDR2 as YYNGEE. The CDR3 length is 12 residues. The CDR3: CASSYDRDQFHF. CDR3 nucleotides: TGTGCCAGCAGCTACGACAGGGACCAATTTCACTTC. Combining the CDR3 with reference TRBV9 and TRBJ1-2 gives the whole variable domain DSGVTQTPKHLITATGQRVTLRCSPRSGDLSVYWYQQSLDQGLQFLIQYYNGEERAKGNILERFSAQQFPDLHSELNLSSLELGDSALYFCASSYDRDQFHFGSGTRLTVV.

This clonotype was detected a few times. The chain carries TRBV12-3 or TRBV12-4 and TRBJ2-5; possibly TRBD2 for D (6 bases). Trimming cost V 3 bases and J 8 bases, with 7 bases left between them. The CDR3 consists of 11 residues. The CDR3: CASSFGTTQYF. CDR3 sequence (DNA): TGTGCCAGCAGTTTCGGGACTACCCAGTACTTC.

The V gene is TRBV7-9, the J gene TRBJ2-3; weak D call: TRBD1 (8 bases). V shed 9 bases and J shed 0 bases, with 16 bases lying between them. The CDR3 has 15 residues. Germline V lookup: CDR1 SEHNR, CDR2 FQNEAQ (reference sequence). In DNA, the CDR3 is TGTGCCAGTCGACAGGGGACTACTAGCACAGATACGCAGTATTTT. Its translation: CASRQGTTSTDTQYF.

This chain connects TRBV5-6 to TRBJ2-1; TRBD2 matches 9 bases. The V gene end was trimmed by 0 bases and the J gene end by 7 bases; junction bases not matched to a gene: 8. The CDR3 is 16 amino acids. In germline, CDR1 is SGHDT, CDR2 YYEEEE. The CDR3 protein is CASSLGVLSGRNEQFF. CDR3 coding DNA: TGTGCCAGCAGCTTGGGGGTTTTAAGCGGGAGGAATGAGCAGTTCTTC.

This clonotype was observed many times. The chain employs TRBV29-1 and TRBJ2-5; 9 bases line up with TRBD2. V lost 7 bases to trimming and J lost 3 bases; unmatched junction nucleotides: 3. Germline V gene sequence: CDR1 SQVTM, CDR2 ANQGSEA. The CDR3 contains 12 residues. Here the CDR3 DNA reads TGCAGCGGCCGACTAGCGGAAGAGACCCAGTACTTC. This sequence encodes CSGRLAEETQYF.

V and J are TRBV7-9 and TRBJ2-1; TRBD1 or TRBD2 may be the D gene (7 bases each). Trimming left V 5 bases short and J 9 bases short, with 14 bases between. CDR3 length: 13 residues. Germline CDR1 is SEHNR and CDR2 is FQNEAQ (reference sequence). The CDR3 loop is CASSRTGEGEQFF. CDR3 DNA sequence: TGTGCCAGCAGCCGCACAGGGGAGGGTGAGCAGTTCTTC.

The chain recombines TRBV11-2 with TRBJ2-3; 7 bases map to TRBD2. The CDR3 is made up of 17 amino acids. V lost 0 bases, J lost 3 bases, and 9 bases stayed unmatched. CDR1 and CDR2 from the germline V gene are SGHAT and FQNNGV. The DNA for the CDR3 is TGTGCCAGCAGCTTAGATCTATTGGGGGAGGGGACAGATACGCAGTATTTT. This translates into CASSLDLLGEGTDTQYF.

This clonotype was counted a few times. The CDR3 protein is CASRGQNTEAFF. In DNA form, the CDR3 reads TGTGCCAGCAGGGGGCAGAACACTGAAGCTTTCTTT. This chain links TRBV7-9 with TRBJ1-1; TRBD1 might be the D (5 bases). The V gene's germline CDR1 is SEHNR and CDR2 FQNEAQ (reference sequence). This CDR3 comprises 12 residues. Trimming took 6 bases from V and 1 from J, leaving 6 bases between them.

This clonotype was observed many times. V is TRBV5-1 and J is TRBJ1-1; 8 bases match TRBD1. This CDR3 is 16 amino acids long. Losses at the gene ends were 4 bases for V and 2 bases for J; bases not matched to a gene: 10. Germline lookup yields CDR1 SGHRS and CDR2 YFSETQ. The CDR3 reads CASSPADRVYNTEAFF. In DNA, the CDR3 is TGCGCCAGCAGCCCGGCGGACAGGGTGTACAACACTGAAGCTTTCTTT. The variable domain in full, with the rest retrieved from reference TRBV5-1 and TRBJ1-1, is KAGVTQTPRYLIKTRGQQVTLSCSPISGHRSVSWYQQTPGQGLQFLFEYFSETQRNKGNFPGRFSGRQFSNSRSEMNVSTLELGDSALYLCASSPADRVYNTEAFFGQGTRLTVV.

This chain joins TRBV24-1 and TRBJ2-7; TRBD1 matches at 8 bases. Trimming cost V 5 bases and J 5 bases; bases outside gene matches: 7. Germline CDR1 KGHDR, CDR2 SFDVKD. This CDR3 comprises 14 residues. This chain's CDR3 is CATSGDRRGDEQYF. CDR3 in DNA: TGTGCCACCAGTGGGGACAGGCGTGGGGACGAGCAGTACTTC.

This clonotype was detected ten times or more. CDR3 coding DNA: TGTGCCACCGGGTATCCCGGGGAGCTGTTTTTT. Amino acid sequence: CATGYPGELFF. The rearrangement links TRBV15 to TRBJ2-2; D not certain. This CDR3 comprises 11 residues. From germline, CDR1 is LNHNV and CDR2 YYDKDF (reference sequence). With 8 bases removed from V and 6 bases from J, the gap between germline ends came to 7 bases.

As for this clonotype: It is unclear where the CDR3 begins or ends on the DNA, so no DNA is shown, and the CDR3 is as TCRdb lists it. V gene TRBV12-2 combines with J gene TRBJ2-2; the table calls TRBD1, which could not be checked here. TRBV12-2 counts as a pseudogene. The CDR3 totals 16 residues, both ends included. CDR3 loop: CASRLGVQGHRGAVFF.

The genes are TRBV29-1 and TRBJ2-1; 7 bases fit TRBD2. The ends lost 1 base at V and 10 bases at J; junction bases unmatched: 4. The CDR3 has 12 residues. The germline gives CDR1 SQVTM, CDR2 ANQGSEA. The CDR3 nucleotides are TGCAGCGTTGAAGGGGGACTACCCGAGCAGTTCTTC. Translated: CSVEGGLPEQFF.